This TCR beta chain was sequenced during a study of Graves' ophthalmopathy and Graves' hyperthyroidism. Across the whole study: Peripheral blood collection took place at initial diagnosis, before any treatment.

General study findings and limits: Blood also held most thyroid clonotypes expanded above 0.001 frequency.

Each donor who had ophthalmopathy showed moderate-to-severe activity, a CAS of ≥3, a NOSPECS of ≥4, and a duration under 3 months. In the case of this clonotype: Its antigen is still unknown.

Amplification targeted the TCR beta CDR3 regions, with RNA transcripts as the source material. A first-round RT-PCR used HTBI primers, followed by a second-round multiplex PCR. Each CDR3 protein is one row after TCRdb ran MiXCR on the multiplex PCR reads. The sample has over 150,000 distinct CDR3 sequences; approximately 38% are singletons. The CDR3 is 13 residues long. The junction had 5 bases not matched to a gene; V was cut back by 7 bases and J by 3 bases. Germline CDR1 and CDR2: SNHLY and FYNNEI. This receptor was identified in a middle-aged woman with Graves' ophthalmopathy. The sample was peripheral blood. V and J are TRBV2 and TRBJ2-5; 7 bases match TRBD1. CDR3 sequence (DNA): TGTGCCAGCACGGGACAGATAGAAGAGACCCAGTACTTC. Translating gives CASTGQIEETQYF.